The present T cell receptor (beta chain) was sequenced within a study of T cell responses to AZD1222 COVID-19 vaccine. General study results and limits: Reportedly, nearly half of unique spike TCRs recognized epitopes outside B.1.351/B.1.1.7 mutations. There were repertoire samples only from the period after the peak T cell response. Just six people given AZD1222 tested seropositive at baseline.

This CDR3 has 13 amino acids. Trimming left V 3 bases short and J 5 bases short, with 7 bases between. Per the germline V gene, CDR1 is SEHNR and CDR2 is FQNEAQ (reference sequence). About this clone: Its specificity is unknown.

The table came from immunoSEQ multiplex PCR; TCRdb's copy has only in-frame clones and leaves some out. The sample consists of fewer than 200,000 clones, about 92% of them appearing once. The J gene is TRBJ1-4, the V gene TRBV7-9; D call uncertain. Specimen: peripheral blood, collected on day 0 of AZD1222 vaccination. The clonotype comes from an adult in good health. CDR3 DNA sequence: TGTGCCAGCAGCTTGGTGGGGAATGAAAAACTGTTTTTT. It translates to CASSLVGNEKLFF. Drawing the rest from reference TRBV7-9 and TRBJ1-4, the complete variable domain is DTGVSQNPRHKITKRGQNVTFRCDPISEHNRLYWYRQTLGQGPEFLTYFQNEAQLEKSRLLSDRFSAERPKGSFSTLEIQRTEQGDSAMYLCASSLVGNEKLFFGSGTQLSVL.